This T cell receptor beta chain was obtained from a study of response to subunit inactivated influenza vaccine. Whole-study results and caveats: Each seasonal flu vaccination may recruit only limited new T cells, authors suggested.

Using its own MiXCR run on the RT-PCR reads, TCRdb lists one record per CDR3 protein. The sample lists approximately 500,000 distinct CDR3 sequences, around 13% occurring once. Of note for this clonotype: Its target is unknown.

This CDR3 region has 13 residues. Germline lookup yields CDR1 KGHSH and CDR2 LQKENI. Between the trimmed V and J ends, which lost 3 bases and 4 bases, there was a span of 9 bases. The source of this sequence is a man in his forties or fifties who received an inactivated influenza vaccine. Here the sequenced sample was PBMCs from blood, taken 12 days after vaccination. This chain links TRBV18 with TRBJ1-2, with D maybe TRBD1 (5 bases). The CDR3 protein is CASSPRDLYGYTF. The DNA of the CDR3 is TGTGCCAGCTCACCCCGGGACCTCTATGGCTACACCTTC.